Included here is one TCR beta chain sequence, with context. The antigen is unknown. These data come from a study of shared clonotypes between healthy human individuals. This CDR3 has 11 amino acids. V was shortened by 5 bases and J by 4 bases, with 3 bases between the two germline ends. The germline CDR1 and CDR2 sequences are WSHSY and SAAADI. All donors qualified as healthy HIV-negative adults and had experienced no recent acute infections or vaccinations. Subsets obtained from CD4+ cells comprised CD45RA+ naive and CD45RA-negative memory cells. Study outcomes and limitations: Genetic and exposure-history diversity was limited by the few donors. Naive subsets tended to show greater estimated richness than memory subsets.

Clones were read by immunoSEQ multiplex PCR, and TCRdb kept only the in-frame ones, dropping some. The top ten clones hold 0.4% to 0.55% of a sample with approximately 1.5 million clones, 98% of them seen once. Sequencing input: naive CD4+ T cells sorted from blood. Subset indicated: CD45RA+ positively selected. V usage is TRBV10-2 and J usage is TRBJ1-3; no clear D gene. The source is a man under 40 in good health. The CDR3 coding sequence is TGCGCCAGCAGTCTGGGAAACACCATATATTTT. It translates to CASSLGNTIYF.